The clone carrying this T cell receptor (beta chain) was seen only a few times. Some clones are missing from TCRdb's copy, which holds only in-frame ones; the method was immunoSEQ multiplex PCR. The table records roughly 75,000 clones, roughly 91% of them present only once. The CDR3 is made up of 16 amino acids. CDR1 is SGHTA, CDR2 FQGTGA, per germline. Trimming took 0 bases from V and 4 from J, leaving 13 bases between them. The sample comes from a study of T cell responses to AZD1222 COVID-19 vaccine. Material: peripheral blood, obtained 28 days after the second AZD1222 dose. This TCR derives from an adult who received the AZD1222 COVID-19 vaccine. The V call is TRBV7-3, the J call TRBJ2-1; D remains ambiguous. CDR3 nucleotides: TGTGCCAGCAGCTTAACGGCAGACGGATTTTACAATGAGCAGTTCTTC. This encodes CASSLTADGFYNEQFF. Full variable domain (missing parts from reference TRBV7-3 and TRBJ2-1): GAGVSQTPSNKVTEKGKYVELRCDPISGHTALYWYRQSLGQGPEFLIYFQGTGAADDSGLPNDRFFAVRPEGSVSTLKIQRTERGDSAVYLCASSLTADGFYNEQFFGPGTRLTVL.